The 15 T cell receptor beta chains presented below share a single source sample, sequenced in a study of cytomegalovirus exposure and HLA in healthy donors. Researchers ran the PCR with 60 Vbeta and 13 Jbeta primers. The table came from immunoSEQ multiplex PCR; TCRdb's copy has only in-frame clones and leaves some out. The data show some 180,000 clones, 70% to 80% seen once. The sample taken for sequencing was PBMCs. Every receptor here comes from a woman aged 55-70 years in good health and CMV-seropositive.

This clone showed up just once. The chain has TRBV11-2 and TRBJ1-2; D is unclear. Germline V gene data show CDR1 as SGHAT and CDR2 as FQNNGV. The CDR3 has 15 residues. V shed 3 bases and J shed 0 bases, with 11 bases lying between them. CDR3 sequence (DNA): TGTGCCAGCAGCTTTGGGAGGACCTCTAACTATGGCTACACCTTC. The encoded protein is CASSFGRTSNYGYTF.

The rearrangement links TRBV6-1 to TRBJ1-5; tentative D call: TRBD1 (5 bases). V was clipped by 7 bases and J by 2 bases, with 12 bases between them. Per germline, CDR1 MNHNS and CDR2 SASEGT. This CDR3 comprises 14 residues. The CDR3 spells CASTPGVGNQPQHF. The CDR3 DNA follows: TGTGCCAGCACCCCGGGGGTAGGCAATCAGCCCCAGCATTTT.

The chain uses TRBV27 and TRBJ1-4, with 7 bases that match TRBD1. Germline CDR1 MNHEY, CDR2 SMNVEV (reference sequence). The CDR3 extends over 15 amino acids. V shed 5 bases, J shed 4 bases, and the junction held 7 bases outside the gene matches. CDR3 residues: CASSVDRVRNEKLFF. The CDR3 bases are TGTGCCAGCAGTGTCGACAGGGTTCGTAATGAAAAACTGTTTTTT.

J is TRBJ1-3 and V is TRBV5-1, with TRBD1 matching 10 bases. Per the germline V gene, CDR1 is SGHRS and CDR2 is YFSETQ. With 4 bases clipped from V and 2 bases from J, the junction kept 0 bases outside the gene matches. This CDR3 has 14 residues. CDR3 amino acids: CASSDRGPGNTIYF. The CDR3, as DNA: TGCGCCAGCAGCGACAGGGGGCCTGGAAACACCATATATTTT. Full variable domain (outside the CDR3, taken from reference TRBV5-1 and TRBJ1-3): KAGVTQTPRYLIKTRGQQVTLSCSPISGHRSVSWYQQTPGQGLQFLFEYFSETQRNKGNFPGRFSGRQFSNSRSEMNVSTLELGDSALYLCASSDRGPGNTIYFGEGSWLTVV.

V is TRBV30 and J is TRBJ2-3; 15 bases agree with TRBD2. Unmatched junction bases numbered 13, after V lost 3 bases and J lost 6 bases. The CDR3 is made up of 18 amino acids. Germline CDR1 and CDR2: GTSNPN and SVGIG (reference sequence). The DNA for the CDR3 is TGTGCCTGGAGACCCCCAGGACTAGCGGGGGGGTTACGGGATACGCAGTATTTT. Protein product: CAWRPPGLAGGLRDTQYF.

The rearrangement joins TRBV11-2 to TRBJ2-7; the match to TRBD2 covers 11 bases. The germline V gene has CDR1 SGHAT and CDR2 FQNNGV. This CDR3 has 14 residues. V was clipped by 5 bases and J by 2 bases; unmatched bases: 2. The CDR3 sequence is CASSPSGRTYEQYF. The CDR3, as DNA: TGTGCCAGCAGCCCTAGCGGGAGGACCTACGAGCAGTACTTC. Full variable domain (rest looked up from reference TRBV11-2 and TRBJ2-7): EAGVAQSPRYKIIEKRQSVAFWCNPISGHATLYWYQQILGQGPKLLIQFQNNGVVDDSQLPKDRFSAERLKGVDSTLKIQPAKLEDSAVYLCASSPSGRTYEQYFGPGTRLTVT.

The rearrangement joins TRBV4-1 to TRBJ1-2, with D perhaps TRBD1 (6 bases). The CDR3 has 16 amino acids. Trimming took off 4 bases at V and 4 bases at J, with 19 bases between the two ends. Germline values: CDR1 MGHRA, CDR2 YSYEKL. CDR3 sequence: CASSLLLGGGSYGYTF. CDR3 nucleotide sequence: TGCGCCAGCAGCCTCCTATTGGGGGGGGGCAGCTATGGCTACACCTTC.

The genes are TRBV30 and TRBJ1-3, with D possibly TRBD1 on 6 matching bases. The CDR3 totals 14 residues. V was shortened by 3 bases and J by 2 bases, with 11 bases between the two germline ends. In germline, CDR1 is GTSNPN, CDR2 SVGIG (reference sequence). CDR3 DNA: TGTGCCTGGAGCGGAAGGGGGACTGGAAACACCATATATTTT. This codes for CAWSGRGTGNTIYF.

As to this clone: One end of the junction does not line up with germline, which may come from a read error. The rearrangement uses TRBV19 and TRBJ2-6, with TRBD1 identical over 7 bases. The CDR3 loop spans 19 amino acids. CDR1 is LNHDA and CDR2 is SQIVND in the germline V gene (reference sequence). The CDR3 protein is CASRGYRTGVSSGANGLTF. As DNA, the CDR3 is TGTGCCAGTAGAGGTTACCGAACAGGGGTAAGCTCTGGGGCCAACGGCCTGACTTTC.

V and J are TRBV30 and TRBJ2-3, with 7 nucleotides matching TRBD2. Unmatched junction bases numbered 9, after V lost 0 bases and J lost 6 bases. Per germline, CDR1 GTSNPN and CDR2 SVGIG (reference sequence). CDR3 length equals 15 residues. The CDR3 here is CAWSVRGGGWDTQYF. The CDR3 region has the DNA TGTGCCTGGAGTGTACGGGGCGGGGGTTGGGATACGCAGTATTTT.

This rearrangement joins TRBV30 to TRBJ2-1, with 11 bases matching TRBD2. The germline V gene encodes CDR1 GTSNPN and CDR2 SVGIG (reference sequence). This CDR3 is 16 amino acids long. The trim removed 2 bases at V and 5 bases at J, leaving 8 bases unmatched. As DNA, the CDR3 is TGTGCCTGGAGTAAGATTAGCGGGAGGGCCGACAATGAGCAGTTCTTC. This codes for CAWSKISGRADNEQFF.

The genes are TRBV27 and TRBJ2-7; D is possibly TRBD1 (6 bases). Germline values: CDR1 MNHEY, CDR2 SMNVEV (reference sequence). The CDR3 spans 13 residues. Trimming removed 5 bases from V and 1 base from J, with 9 bases in between. Here the CDR3 DNA reads TGTGCCAGCAGTCGAGACAGGTCCTACGAGCAGTACTTC. It encodes CASSRDRSYEQYF.

This clone has more than one count but fewer than ten. V usage is TRBV7-3 and J usage is TRBJ2-7, with 7 bases aligning to TRBD1. The V and J ends lost 2 bases and 7 bases, in that order; junction bases with no gene match: 5. This CDR3 region has 13 residues. Germline V lookup: CDR1 SGHTA, CDR2 FQGTGA. In nucleotides, the CDR3 is TGTGCCAGCAGCTTACAGGGGGTGGGGGAGCAGTACTTC. It is translated as CASSLQGVGEQYF. The full variable domain, completed using reference TRBV7-3 and TRBJ2-7, is GAGVSQTPSNKVTEKGKYVELRCDPISGHTALYWYRQSLGQGPEFLIYFQGTGAADDSGLPNDRFFAVRPEGSVSTLKIQRTERGDSAVYLCASSLQGVGEQYFGPGTRLTVT.

This chain connects TRBV19 to TRBJ2-7; D perhaps matches TRBD1 (6 bases). Germline V CDR1 and CDR2: LNHDA, SQIVND (reference sequence). The length of the CDR3 is 11 residues. The DNA for the CDR3 is TGTGGCAGGGACAAAATCTACGAGCAGTACTTC. This codes for CGRDKIYEQYF.

The chain joins TRBV30 to TRBJ2-7; tentative D call: TRBD1 (7 bases). The CDR3 runs to 13 residues. V was cut by 0 bases and J by 8 bases, with 14 bases left in between. Germline lookup yields CDR1 GTSNPN and CDR2 SVGIG (reference sequence). CDR3 in amino acids: CAWSVRQGGQQYF. CDR3 DNA sequence: TGTGCCTGGAGTGTGAGACAGGGAGGTCAGCAGTACTTC.